Each of the 19 T cell receptor beta chains below was sequenced from the same sample in a study of cytomegalovirus exposure and HLA in healthy donors (dated by TCRdb to 2016 to 2017). Libraries were built with the immunoSEQ multiplex PCR assay. The table was pulled from immuneACCESS by TCRdb, which kept in-frame rearrangements only. Such tables lose some clones; where checked, under half of the loss comes from unresolved V genes, and the rest has no known cause. This sample lists 80,000 to 100,000 clones; approximately 91% were detected once. The ten top clones hold about 2.2% of the sample. The sample taken for sequencing was PBMCs. The receptors derive from a man aged 30 to 39 in good health and CMV-seronegative.

This clone was counted a few times. CDR3 residues: CASSLNSGARETQYF. CDR3 coding DNA: TGCGCCAGCAGCTTAAACTCAGGGGCACGAGAGACCCAGTACTTC. The V call is TRBV5-1, the J call TRBJ2-5; possibly TRBD1 for D (6 bases). The germline CDR1 and CDR2 sequences are SGHRS and YFSETQ. V was pared by 2 bases and J by 4 bases, with 15 bases between. CDR3 length equals 15 residues. Based on the CDR3 plus reference TRBV5-1 and TRBJ2-5, the full variable domain is KAGVTQTPRYLIKTRGQQVTLSCSPISGHRSVSWYQQTPGQGLQFLFEYFSETQRNKGNFPGRFSGRQFSNSRSEMNVSTLELGDSALYLCASSLNSGARETQYFGPGTRLLVL.

The chain couples TRBV7-3 to TRBJ1-1, with 7 bases matching TRBD1. This CDR3 region has 14 residues. Germline V gene data show CDR1 as SGHTA and CDR2 as FQGTGA. V lost 5 bases and J lost 3; bases outside the gene matches: 6. CDR3 protein: CASSLQGRDTEAFF. The DNA for the CDR3 is TGTGCCAGCAGCCTACAGGGGAGAGACACTGAAGCTTTCTTT.

This clone was seen once. The V and J genes are TRBV27 and TRBJ2-7, with 11 bases lining up with TRBD2. The CDR3 contains 16 residues. Per the germline V gene, CDR1 is MNHEY and CDR2 is SMNVEV (reference sequence). Germline trimming cut 4 bases from V and 3 bases from J; bases unmatched to any gene: 8. Written as DNA, the CDR3 is TGTGCCAGCAGTTCGTTGACTAGCGGGAATCTCTACGAGCAGTACTTC. This translates into CASSSLTSGNLYEQYF.

CDR3 DNA sequence: TGTGCCAGCTCACCACTCGGGAGGGCGGCAGATACGCAGTATTTT. Translated: CASSPLGRAADTQYF. V usage is TRBV18 and J usage is TRBJ2-3; 8 nucleotides agree with TRBD2. The CDR3 is made up of 15 amino acids. CDR1 KGHSH and CDR2 LQKENI come from the germline V gene. The junction had 4 bases not matched to a gene; V was cut back by 1 base and J by 4 bases.

This clone was picked up one time. The chain carries TRBV27 and TRBJ1-1; TRBD1 is a possible D gene (6 bases). This CDR3 is 15 amino acids long. V dropped 8 bases and J dropped 1 base, with 17 bases sitting between them. Germline V gene data show CDR1 as MNHEY and CDR2 as SMNVEV (reference sequence). The CDR3 spells CASRAGASGNTEAFF. The CDR3, as DNA: TGTGCCAGCCGAGCGGGGGCTTCAGGGAACACTGAAGCTTTCTTT.

The genes are TRBV6-6 and TRBJ2-3; 8 nucleotides align to TRBD1. CDR1 is MNHNY and CDR2 is SVGAGI in the germline V gene (reference sequence). V shed 6 bases, J shed 4 bases, and the junction held 9 bases outside the gene matches. CDR3 length: 15 amino acids. The CDR3 coding sequence is TGTGCCAGCAGACGGACAGGGTCTGAGGCAGATACGCAGTATTTT. Encoded protein: CASRRTGSEADTQYF.

The rearrangement joins TRBV29-1 to TRBJ1-1; D might be TRBD1 (6 bases). CDR3 length: 13 residues. The ends were cut back, 6 bases at V and 2 bases at J, with 13 bases in the middle. CDR1 and CDR2 (germline): SQVTM, ANQGSEA. DNA for the CDR3: TGCAGCGTAGTGACAGGCGGTAACACTGAAGCTTTCTTT. Its protein product is CSVVTGGNTEAFF.

The genes are TRBV28 and TRBJ2-1; the D gene is possibly TRBD2 (5 bases). CDR1 MDHEN and CDR2 SYDVKM come from the germline V gene. The CDR3 loop spans 14 amino acids. The germline V and J ends were trimmed by 3 bases and 5 bases, with 11 bases remaining between them. CDR3 residues: CASSLAGPNNEQFF. In nucleotides, the CDR3 is TGTGCCAGCAGTTTGGCGGGCCCTAACAATGAGCAGTTCTTC.

The chain joins TRBV9 to TRBJ2-7, with 7 bases aligning to TRBD1. The CDR3 totals 14 residues. Germline assignment: CDR1 SGDLS and CDR2 YYNGEE. V lost 4 bases and J lost 2; bases outside the gene matches: 6. In nucleotides, the CDR3 is TGTGCCAGCAGCACACAGGGGTCTCCCTACGAGCAGTACTTC. Its protein product is CASSTQGSPYEQYF. The variable domain in full, with the rest retrieved from reference TRBV9 and TRBJ2-7, is DSGVTQTPKHLITATGQRVTLRCSPRSGDLSVYWYQQSLDQGLQFLIQYYNGEERAKGNILERFSAQQFPDLHSELNLSSLELGDSALYFCASSTQGSPYEQYFGPGTRLTVT.

This chain uses TRBV7-8 with TRBJ1-1; TRBD1 aligns across 9 bases. The germline CDR1 and CDR2 sequences are SGHVS and FQNEAQ. With 5 bases clipped from V and 4 bases from J, the junction kept 8 bases outside the gene matches. This CDR3 contains 15 residues. CDR3 nucleotide sequence: TGTGCCAGCAGCCTCGGGGGACAGGGAGGCACTGAAGCTTTCTTT. Its translation: CASSLGGQGGTEAFF.

The CDR3 region has the DNA TGTGCCAGCAGATCGGGGGATTTGAACACTGAAGCTTTCTTT. Its protein product is CASRSGDLNTEAFF. This chain connects TRBV28 to TRBJ1-1; tentatively, D is TRBD1 (5 bases). The CDR3 is 14 amino acids. CDR1 is MDHEN and CDR2 is SYDVKM in the germline V gene. V shed 6 bases and J shed 0 bases, with 11 bases lying between them.

The V and J genes are TRBV27 and TRBJ2-3; D is undetermined. Germline V gene sequence: CDR1 MNHEY, CDR2 SMNVEV (reference sequence). V was shortened by 7 bases and J by 2 bases, with 4 bases between the two germline ends. CDR3 length equals 11 residues. CDR3 protein: CASTSTDTQYF. CDR3 nucleotides: TGTGCCAGCACCTCCACAGATACGCAGTATTTT.

The V call is TRBV5-4, the J call TRBJ1-2; no reliable D call. The CDR3 has 14 amino acids. CDR1 is SGHNT and CDR2 is YYREEE in the germline V gene (reference sequence). Trimming took 0 bases from V and 5 from J, leaving 11 bases between them. As DNA, the CDR3 is TGTGCCAGCAGCTTGGGTGGAGGGCAATATGGCTACACCTTC. It yields the protein CASSLGGGQYGYTF.

The V call is TRBV5-1, the J call TRBJ1-2; the match to TRBD1 covers 11 bases. The V gene's germline CDR1 is SGHRS and CDR2 YFSETQ. The CDR3 is 14 residues long. With V trimmed by 6 bases and J by 6 bases, 7 bases remained unmatched. Here the CDR3 DNA reads TGCGCCAGCAACAGGGACAGGGGGTTTGATGGCTACACCTTC. Its translation: CASNRDRGFDGYTF.

The chain couples TRBV6-1 to TRBJ1-2; 7 positions agree with TRBD1. Looked up from germline, CDR1 is MNHNS and CDR2 is SASEGT. CDR3 length: 15 amino acids. V shed 2 bases, J shed 4 bases, and the junction held 7 bases outside the gene matches. CDR3 sequence: CASSERQGLGYGYTF. The CDR3 DNA reads as TGTGCCAGCAGTGAAAGACAGGGCCTGGGCTATGGCTACACCTTC.

The chain recombines TRBV5-4 with TRBJ2-1, with 13 nucleotides matching TRBD2. J lost 4 bases, V lost 10 bases, and 11 bases had no gene match. CDR1 is SGHNT and CDR2 is YYREEE in the germline V gene (reference sequence). This CDR3 has 16 amino acids. CDR3 DNA: TGTGCCGCCCACAGGACTAGCGGGAGTACATACAATGAGCAGTTCTTC. Protein sequence: CAAHRTSGSTYNEQFF. Drawing the rest from reference TRBV5-4 and TRBJ2-1, the complete variable domain is ETGVTQSPTHLIKTRGQQVTLRCSSQSGHNTVSWYQQALGQGPQFIFQYYREEENGRGNFPPRFSGLQFPNYSSELNVNALELDDSALYLCAAHRTSGSTYNEQFFGPGTRLTVL.

The gene calls are TRBV6-1 and TRBJ1-1; TRBD1 might be the D (6 bases). The germline V and J ends were trimmed by 6 bases and 4 bases, with 18 bases remaining between them. CDR1 is MNHNS and CDR2 is SASEGT in the germline V gene. This CDR3 has 15 residues. The CDR3 reads CASRVSGQPSTEAFF. Here the CDR3 DNA reads TGTGCCAGCAGGGTCTCGGGACAACCCAGCACTGAAGCTTTCTTT.

V and J are TRBV6-1 and TRBJ2-7; the D is unclear. Germline assignment: CDR1 MNHNS and CDR2 SASEGT. V was clipped by 1 base and J by 2 bases, with 9 bases between them. This CDR3 has 14 residues. In DNA form, the CDR3 reads TGTGCCAGCAGTGAAGGAACAGACCCCTACGAGCAGTACTTC. It codes for CASSEGTDPYEQYF.

The V call is TRBV5-1, the J call TRBJ2-3; 9 bases match TRBD2. V lost 0 bases to trimming and J lost 5 bases; unmatched junction nucleotides: 7. CDR3 length equals 16 residues. Germline V gene data show CDR1 as SGHRS and CDR2 as YFSETQ. CDR3 in DNA: TGCGCCAGCAGCTTGGAAGTTAGCGGGGGCAGAGATACGCAGTATTTT. This codes for CASSLEVSGGRDTQYF.